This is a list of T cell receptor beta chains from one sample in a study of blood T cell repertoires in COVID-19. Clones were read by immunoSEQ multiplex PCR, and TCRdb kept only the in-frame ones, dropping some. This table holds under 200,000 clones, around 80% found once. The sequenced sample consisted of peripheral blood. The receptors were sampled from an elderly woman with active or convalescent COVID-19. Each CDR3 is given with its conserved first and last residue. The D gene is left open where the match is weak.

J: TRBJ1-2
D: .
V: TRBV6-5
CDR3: CASSPDTNYGYTF
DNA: TGTGCCAGCAGTCCCGACACCAACTATGGCTACACCTTC

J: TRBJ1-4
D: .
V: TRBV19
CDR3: CASRALGGGHNEKLFF
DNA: TGTGCCAGTAGGGCCCTCGGGGGGGGCCATAATGAAAAACTGTTTTTT

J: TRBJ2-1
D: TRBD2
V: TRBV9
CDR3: CASSVAGRGGNEQFF
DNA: TGTGCCAGCAGCGTAGCCGGTCGCGGGGGTAATGAGCAGTTCTTC

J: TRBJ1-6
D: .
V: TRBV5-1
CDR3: CASSLGQTDSPLHF
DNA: TGCGCCAGCAGCTTGGGCCAGACTGATTCACCCCTCCACTTT

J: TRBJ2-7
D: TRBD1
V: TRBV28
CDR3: CASRVGGTGVYEQYF
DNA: TGTGCCAGCAGGGTGGGAGGGACAGGGGTTTACGAGCAGTACTTC

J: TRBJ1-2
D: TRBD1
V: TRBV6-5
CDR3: CASLTTGGGYTF
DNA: TGTGCCAGCCTAACGACAGGGGGTGGCTACACCTTC

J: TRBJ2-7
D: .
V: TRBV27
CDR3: CASSLSGRQGSYEQYF
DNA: TGTGCCAGCAGTTTATCGGGGCGTCAGGGATCCTACGAGCAGTACTTC

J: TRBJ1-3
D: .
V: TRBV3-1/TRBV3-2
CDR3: CASSLNRAAGNTIYF
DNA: TGTGCCAGCAGCCTGAACAGGGCGGCTGGAAACACCATATATTTT

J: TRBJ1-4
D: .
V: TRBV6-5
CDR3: CASSPRGEKLFF
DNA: TGTGCCAGCAGTCCCAGGGGTGAAAAACTGTTTTTT

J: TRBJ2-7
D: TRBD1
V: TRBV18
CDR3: CASSPSGTGNWYYF
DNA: TGTGCCAGCTCACCATCCGGGACAGGGAATTGGTACTACTTC

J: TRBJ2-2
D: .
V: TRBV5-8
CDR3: CASSSGSDTGELFF
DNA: TGTGCCAGCAGCTCCGGGTCAGACACCGGGGAGCTGTTTTTT

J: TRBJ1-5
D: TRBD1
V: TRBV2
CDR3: CASSPGQSFGNQPQHF
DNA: TGTGCCAGCAGTCCGGGACAGTCCTTTGGAAATCAGCCCCAGCATTTT

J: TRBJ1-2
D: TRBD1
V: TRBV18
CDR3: CASSSNRGREDGYTF
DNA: TGTGCCAGCTCATCAAACAGGGGGCGAGAAGATGGCTACACCTTC

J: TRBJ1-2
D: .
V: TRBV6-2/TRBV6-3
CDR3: CASSLDSYGYTF
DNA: TGTGCCAGCAGCCTCGACAGCTATGGCTACACCTTC

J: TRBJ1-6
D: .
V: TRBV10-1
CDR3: CASRGVHCTYNSPLHF
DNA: TGCGCCAGCAGGGGAGTACATTGTACCTATAATTCACCCCTCCACTTT

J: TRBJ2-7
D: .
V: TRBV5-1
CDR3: CASNFDRTYEQYF
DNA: TGCGCCAGCAACTTTGACAGGACCTACGAGCAGTACTTC